This T cell receptor (beta chain) was documented in a study of blood T cell repertoires in COVID-19. About the study: Researchers got acute and convalescent COVID-19 samples from the United States, Italy and Spain. PBMCs, B-cell-depleted T cells, or T cells were the source of the cDNA or gDNA that made up the material.

Authors' methods: Amplification from reference gene primers served as the basis for estimated nucleated cell counts. Profiling relied on immunoSEQ multiplex PCR, and the TCRdb table lists in-frame clones only, not all of them. V and J calls and clone size are copied from that table; D and trimming were computed from the DNA. The table lists some 130,000 clones, under 90% of them singletons. V lost 3 bases to trimming and J lost 3 bases, with 7 bases between them. Germline CDR1 is MGHDK and CDR2 is SYGVNS. The CDR3 totals 13 residues. The sequence derives from a human donor in a cohort sampled during active COVID-19. The rearrangement uses TRBV25-1 and TRBJ2-3; TRBD1 might be the D (5 bases). The sequenced material came from peripheral blood. CDR3 nucleotide sequence: TGTGCCAGCAGTGAGGCAGGGACAGATACGCAGTATTTT. This gives the protein CASSEAGTDTQYF.